The 10 T cell receptor beta chains below come from one sample, sequenced in a study of blood T cell repertoires in COVID-19. Sequenced by immunoSEQ multiplex PCR; TCRdb stores in-frame clones only, minus some. This sample carries approximately 100,000 clones, around 87% of them seen once, and the ten largest clones take roughly 12%. The sample comprised peripheral blood. The receptors stem from a woman under 40 with acute or convalescent COVID-19.

V and J are TRBV28 and TRBJ1-5, with 9 bases aligning to TRBD1. Trimming took 3 bases from V and 4 from J; bases not matched to a gene: 10. The CDR3 spans 17 residues. CDR1 is MDHEN and CDR2 is SYDVKM in the germline V gene. CDR3 DNA sequence: TGTGCCAGCAGTTTCGTCCCGGGACAGGGAAGAAATCAGCCCCAGCATTTT. It specifies CASSFVPGQGRNQPQHF.

The genes are TRBV5-6 and TRBJ1-1; maybe TRBD1 (5 bases). With 3 bases removed from V and 0 bases from J, the gap between germline ends came to 9 bases. Germline lookup yields CDR1 SGHDT and CDR2 YYEEEE. The CDR3 covers 14 residues. The CDR3 DNA reads as TGTGCCAGCAGCTCCACGACAGTGAACACTGAAGCTTTCTTT. This codes for CASSSTTVNTEAFF.

The gene calls are TRBV9 and TRBJ2-7, with D maybe TRBD1 (7 bases). Per the germline V gene, CDR1 is SGDLS and CDR2 is YYNGEE. The CDR3 has 13 residues. Trimming took 3 bases from V and 6 from J, leaving 13 bases between them. CDR3 DNA sequence: TGTGCCAGCAGCGCAGGGGGGCACGTCGAGCAGTACTTC. Amino acids: CASSAGGHVEQYF.

V usage is TRBV5-1 and J usage is TRBJ2-2; D gene ambiguous. Trimming shortened V by 0 bases and J by 3 bases, and 12 bases separated the two germline ends. This CDR3 contains 16 residues. CDR1 is SGHRS and CDR2 is YFSETQ in the germline V gene. CDR3 bases: TGCGCCAGCAGCTTGGAATTAAGACGGGACACCGGGGAGCTGTTTTTT. Translated: CASSLELRRDTGELFF.

This clone was detected only a few times. This sequence joins TRBV19 and TRBJ1-2; 10 positions agree with TRBD1. J lost 2 bases, V lost 2 bases, and 11 bases had no gene match. The germline gives CDR1 LNHDA, CDR2 SQIVND (reference sequence). The CDR3 runs 18 residues. The CDR3 sequence is CASSILGTGALGNYGYTF. The CDR3 coding sequence is TGTGCCAGTAGTATACTGGGGACAGGGGCCTTGGGGAACTATGGCTACACCTTC.

The rearrangement uses TRBV12-3 or TRBV12-4 and TRBJ2-3; weak D call: TRBD1 (5 bases). V dropped 4 bases and J dropped 10 bases, with 9 bases sitting between them. The CDR3 runs 11 residues. CDR3 DNA: TGTGCCAGCAGTTCGACAGACCCGCAGTATTTT. Its translation: CASSSTDPQYF.

The CDR3 sequence is CASSYRTGDGTEAFF. CDR3 coding DNA: TGTGCCAGCAGTTACCGGACAGGGGATGGAACTGAAGCTTTCTTT. This chain connects TRBV6-5 to TRBJ1-1; 9 bases line up with TRBD1. Trimming took 2 bases from V and 5 from J; bases not matched to a gene: 6. There are 15 residues in the CDR3. Germline CDR1 reads MNHEY; CDR2 reads SVGAGI.

V and J are TRBV27 and TRBJ1-1, with 7 bases identical to TRBD1. V lost 6 bases and J lost 1; bases outside the gene matches: 11. Germline V gives CDR1 MNHEY, CDR2 SMNVEV (reference sequence). The CDR3 covers 16 residues. CDR3 nucleotide sequence: TGTGCCAGCAGCACACCCCAAAACAGGGGGAACACTGAAGCTTTCTTT. Translation gives CASSTPQNRGNTEAFF.

The rearrangement joins TRBV4-1 to TRBJ1-5; 8 bases map to TRBD1. CDR1 is MGHRA, CDR2 YSYEKL, per germline. J was trimmed by 6 bases and V by 4 bases; bases with no gene match: 11. This CDR3 is built from 16 residues. The CDR3 sequence is CASSPQSGGIFQPQHF. CDR3 DNA sequence: TGCGCCAGCAGCCCCCAGTCAGGGGGCATTTTTCAGCCCCAGCATTTT.

This chain uses TRBV5-1 with TRBJ1-5; D might be TRBD1 (5 bases). From germline, CDR1 is SGHRS and CDR2 YFSETQ. V gave up 9 bases and J gave up 6 bases, with 16 bases separating them. This CDR3 is 13 amino acids long. The CDR3 is CATSPGGGQPQHF. The DNA of the CDR3 is TGCGCCACCTCCCCTGGGGGAGGTCAGCCCCAGCATTTT. Drawing the rest from reference TRBV5-1 and TRBJ1-5, the complete variable domain is KAGVTQTPRYLIKTRGQQVTLSCSPISGHRSVSWYQQTPGQGLQFLFEYFSETQRNKGNFPGRFSGRQFSNSRSEMNVSTLELGDSALYLCATSPGGGQPQHFGDGTRLSIL.